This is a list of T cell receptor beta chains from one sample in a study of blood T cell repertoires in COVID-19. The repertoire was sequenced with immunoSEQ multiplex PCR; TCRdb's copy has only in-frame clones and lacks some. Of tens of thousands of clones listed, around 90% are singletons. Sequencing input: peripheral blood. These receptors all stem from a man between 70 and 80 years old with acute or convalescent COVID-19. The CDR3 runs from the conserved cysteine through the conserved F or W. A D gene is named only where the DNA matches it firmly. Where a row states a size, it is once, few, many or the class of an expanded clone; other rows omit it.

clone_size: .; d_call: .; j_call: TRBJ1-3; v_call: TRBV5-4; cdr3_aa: CASSLAGSGNTIYF; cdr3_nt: TGTGCCAGCAGCTTGGCAGGGTCTGGAAACACCATATATTTT
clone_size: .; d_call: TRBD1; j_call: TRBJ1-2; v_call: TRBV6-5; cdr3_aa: CASRPGQGHYGYTF; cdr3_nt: TGTGCCAGCAGACCTGGACAGGGGCATTATGGCTACACCTTC
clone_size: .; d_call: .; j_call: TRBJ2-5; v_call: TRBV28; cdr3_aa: CASTPFAGQETQYF; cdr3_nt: TGTGCCAGCACCCCTTTCGCGGGCCAAGAGACCCAGTACTTC
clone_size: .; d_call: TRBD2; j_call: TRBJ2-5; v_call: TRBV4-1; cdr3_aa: CASSVSGGQETQYF; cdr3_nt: TGCGCCAGCAGTGTCAGCGGGGGTCAAGAGACCCAGTACTTC
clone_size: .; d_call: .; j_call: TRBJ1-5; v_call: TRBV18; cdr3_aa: CASSPHLNQPQHF; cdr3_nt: TGTGCCAGCTCACCACACTTGAATCAGCCCCAGCATTTT
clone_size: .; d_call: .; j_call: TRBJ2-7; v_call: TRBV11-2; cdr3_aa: CASSPTGRHEQYF; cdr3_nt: TGTGCCAGCAGCCCCACAGGGCGCCACGAGCAGTACTTC
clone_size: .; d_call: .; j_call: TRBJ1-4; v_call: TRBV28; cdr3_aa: CASSSLFVRVRDEKLFF; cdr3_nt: TGTGCCAGCAGTTCCCTCTTTGTCCGAGTGAGGGATGAAAAACTGTTTTTT
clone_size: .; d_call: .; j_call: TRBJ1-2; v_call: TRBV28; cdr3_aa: CASSLGRVAGYTF; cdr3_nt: TGTGCCAGCAGTTTGGGCAGGGTGGCTGGCTACACCTTC
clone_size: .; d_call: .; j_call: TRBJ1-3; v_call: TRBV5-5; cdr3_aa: CASSLDRVGNTIYF; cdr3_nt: TGTGCCAGCAGCTTGGACAGGGTCGGAAACACCATATATTTT
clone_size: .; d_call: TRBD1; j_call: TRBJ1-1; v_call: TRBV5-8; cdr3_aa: CASSPWTGSNTEAFF; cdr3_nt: TGTGCCAGCAGTCCTTGGACAGGGTCGAACACTGAAGCTTTCTTT
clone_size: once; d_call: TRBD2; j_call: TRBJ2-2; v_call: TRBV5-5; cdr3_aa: CASSFETSGTGELFF; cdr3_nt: TGTGCCAGCAGCTTCGAGACTAGCGGCACCGGGGAGCTGTTTTTT
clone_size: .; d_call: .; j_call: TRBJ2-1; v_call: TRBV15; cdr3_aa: CATSREQGASGASGQFF; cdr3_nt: TGTGCCACCAGCAGAGAACAGGGTGCTAGCGGAGCCAGCGGGCAGTTCTTC
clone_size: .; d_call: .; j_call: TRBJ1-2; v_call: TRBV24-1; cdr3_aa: CATDSGIGGYTF; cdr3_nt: TGTGCCACCGACTCAGGGATTGGTGGCTACACCTTC
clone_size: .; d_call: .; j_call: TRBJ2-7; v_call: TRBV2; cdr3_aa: CASGRVKDEQYF; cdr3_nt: TGTGCCAGCGGCAGGGTGAAGGACGAGCAGTACTTC
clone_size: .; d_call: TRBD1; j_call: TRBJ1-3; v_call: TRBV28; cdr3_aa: CASRGTGVDTIYF; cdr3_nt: TGTGCCAGCAGAGGGACAGGGGTTGACACCATATATTTT
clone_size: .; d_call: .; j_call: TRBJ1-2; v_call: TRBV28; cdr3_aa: CASSLSGRGLTDYGYTF; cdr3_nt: TGTGCCAGCAGTTTATCTGGCAGGGGATTAACCGACTATGGCTACACCTTC
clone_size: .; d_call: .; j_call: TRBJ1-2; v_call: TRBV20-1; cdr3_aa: CSAPGGYGYTF; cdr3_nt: TGCAGTGCCCCCGGGGGCTATGGCTACACCTTC
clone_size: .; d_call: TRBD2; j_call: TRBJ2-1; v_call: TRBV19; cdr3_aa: CASRKVGRTSSSYNEQFF; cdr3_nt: TGTGCCAGTAGGAAGGTCGGGAGGACCTCAAGCTCCTACAATGAGCAGTTCTTC
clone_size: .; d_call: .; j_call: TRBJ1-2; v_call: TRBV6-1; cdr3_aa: CASSEYGASYGYTF; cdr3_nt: TGTGCCAGCAGTGAATATGGGGCCTCCTATGGCTACACCTTC
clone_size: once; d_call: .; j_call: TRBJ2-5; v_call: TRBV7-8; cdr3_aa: CASSLENSKQYF; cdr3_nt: TGTGCCAGCAGCTTAGAGAACAGTAAACAGTACTTC
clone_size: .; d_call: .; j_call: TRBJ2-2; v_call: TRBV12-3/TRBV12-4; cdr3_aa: CASSPGTGELFF; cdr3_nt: TGTGCCAGCAGTCCAGGCACCGGGGAGCTGTTTTTT
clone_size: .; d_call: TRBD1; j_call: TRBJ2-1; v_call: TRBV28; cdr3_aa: CASSIGQGSSYNEQFF; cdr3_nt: TGTGCCAGCAGTATCGGACAGGGAAGCTCCTACAATGAGCAGTTCTTC
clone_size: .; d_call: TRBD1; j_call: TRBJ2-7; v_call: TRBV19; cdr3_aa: CASSIRATGGYEQYF; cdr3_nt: TGTGCCAGTAGTATAAGAGCGACAGGGGGGTACGAGCAGTACTTC
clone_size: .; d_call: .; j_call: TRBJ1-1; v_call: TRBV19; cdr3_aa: CASSISGRVDTEAFF; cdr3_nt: TGTGCCAGTAGTATTTCCGGCAGGGTGGACACTGAAGCTTTCTTT
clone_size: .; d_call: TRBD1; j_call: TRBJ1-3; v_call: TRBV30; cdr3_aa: CAWSVWDRAGNTIYF; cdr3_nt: TGTGCCTGGAGTGTTTGGGACAGGGCTGGAAACACCATATATTTT
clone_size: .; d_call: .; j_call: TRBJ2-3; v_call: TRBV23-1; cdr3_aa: CASSQSARGDATDTQYF; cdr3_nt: TGCGCCAGCAGTCAATCTGCCAGGGGCGATGCCACAGATACGCAGTATTTT
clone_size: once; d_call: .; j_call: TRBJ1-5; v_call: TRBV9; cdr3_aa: CASSRTGTDQPQHF; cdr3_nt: TGTGCCAGCAGCAGAACAGGGACCGATCAGCCCCAGCATTTT
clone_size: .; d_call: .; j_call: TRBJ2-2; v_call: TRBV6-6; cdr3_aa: CITPITGELFF; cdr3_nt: TGCATCACTCCCATCACCGGGGAGCTGTTTTTT
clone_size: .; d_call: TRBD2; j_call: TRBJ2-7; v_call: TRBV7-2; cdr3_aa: CASKELAGEEQYF; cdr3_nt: TGTGCAAGCAAGGAACTAGCGGGGGAGGAGCAGTACTTC
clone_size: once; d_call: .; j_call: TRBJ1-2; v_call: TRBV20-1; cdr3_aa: CSPRGDYGYTF; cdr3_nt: TGCAGTCCCCGCGGGGACTATGGCTACACCTTC
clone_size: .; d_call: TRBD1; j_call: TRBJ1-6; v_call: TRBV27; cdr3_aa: CASSFQGGTGGSPLHF; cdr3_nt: TGTGCCAGCAGTTTCCAGGGAGGGACAGGGGGTTCACCCCTCCACTTT
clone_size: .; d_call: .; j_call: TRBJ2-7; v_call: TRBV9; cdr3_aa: CASSVDAGSTYEQYF; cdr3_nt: TGTGCCAGCAGCGTAGATGCGGGTTCTACCTACGAGCAGTACTTC
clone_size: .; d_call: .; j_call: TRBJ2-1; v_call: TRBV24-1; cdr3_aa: CATSKGGGDNEQFF; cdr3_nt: TGTGCCACCAGTAAGGGGGGGGGAGATAATGAGCAGTTCTTC
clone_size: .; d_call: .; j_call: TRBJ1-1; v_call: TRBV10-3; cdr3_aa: CAIKGQGLLNTEAFF; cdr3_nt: TGTGCCATCAAGGGGCAGGGGCTACTGAACACTGAAGCTTTCTTT
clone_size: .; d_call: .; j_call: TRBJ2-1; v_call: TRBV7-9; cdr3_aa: CASSLLRDEQFF; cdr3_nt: TGTGCCAGCAGCTTACTTCGGGATGAGCAGTTCTTC
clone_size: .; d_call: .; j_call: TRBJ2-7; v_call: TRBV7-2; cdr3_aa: CASSPPSASEQYF; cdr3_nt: TGTGCCAGCAGCCCCCCCAGCGCGTCCGAGCAGTACTTC
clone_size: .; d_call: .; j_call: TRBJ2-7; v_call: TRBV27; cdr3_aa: CASSTAPSFEQYF; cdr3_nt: TGTGCCAGCAGCACCGCCCCCAGTTTCGAGCAGTACTTC
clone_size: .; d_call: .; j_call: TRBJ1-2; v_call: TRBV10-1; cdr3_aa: CASSEQLGGYTF; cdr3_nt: TGCGCCAGCAGTGAACAGTTAGGTGGCTACACCTTC
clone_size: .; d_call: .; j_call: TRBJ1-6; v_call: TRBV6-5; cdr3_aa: CASNPTANNSPLHF; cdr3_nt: TGTGCCAGCAACCCGACAGCAAACAATTCACCCCTCCACTTT
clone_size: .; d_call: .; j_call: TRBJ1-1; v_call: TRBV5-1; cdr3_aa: CASSFPTGSVDTEAFF; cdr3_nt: TGCGCCAGCAGCTTCCCTACAGGGTCTGTGGACACTGAAGCTTTCTTT
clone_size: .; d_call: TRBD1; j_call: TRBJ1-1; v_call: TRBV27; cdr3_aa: CASGGQLDTEAFF; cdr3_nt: TGTGCCAGCGGGGGACAGCTGGACACTGAAGCTTTCTTT
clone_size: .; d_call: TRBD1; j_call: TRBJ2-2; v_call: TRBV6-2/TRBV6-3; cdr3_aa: CASSYSDRAYTGELFF; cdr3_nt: TGTGCCAGCAGTTACTCTGACAGGGCTTACACCGGGGAGCTGTTTTTT
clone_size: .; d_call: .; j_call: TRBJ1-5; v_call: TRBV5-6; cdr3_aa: CASSLAQGSGPQHF; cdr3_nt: TGTGCCAGCAGCTTGGCCCAGGGGAGCGGCCCCCAGCATTTT
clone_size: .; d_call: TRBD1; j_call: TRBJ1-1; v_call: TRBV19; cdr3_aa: CASSFDRAVTEAFF; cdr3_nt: TGTGCCAGTAGTTTTGACAGGGCGGTCACTGAAGCTTTCTTT
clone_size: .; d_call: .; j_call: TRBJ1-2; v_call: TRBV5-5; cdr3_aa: CASSLDLTSYGYTF; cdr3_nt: TGTGCCAGCAGCTTGGATCTTACCAGCTATGGCTACACCTTC
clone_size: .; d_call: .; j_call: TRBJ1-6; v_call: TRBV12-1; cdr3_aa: CASSWSGLGQGIRPLHF; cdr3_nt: TGTGCCAGCAGCTGGTCTGGGCTAGGACAGGGGATAAGACCCCTCCACTTT
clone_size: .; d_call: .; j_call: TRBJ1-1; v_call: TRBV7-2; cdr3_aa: CASSPIMNTEAFF; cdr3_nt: TGTGCCAGCAGCCCTATCATGAACACTGAAGCTTTCTTT
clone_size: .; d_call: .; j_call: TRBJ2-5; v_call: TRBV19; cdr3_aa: CASTLGAGQETQYF; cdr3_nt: TGTGCCAGTACCCTCGGAGCCGGCCAAGAGACCCAGTACTTC
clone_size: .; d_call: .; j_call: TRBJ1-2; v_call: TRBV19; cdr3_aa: CASRSRGGRWDGYTF; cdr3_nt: TGTGCCAGCCGATCGAGGGGGGGGCGTTGGGATGGCTACACCTTC
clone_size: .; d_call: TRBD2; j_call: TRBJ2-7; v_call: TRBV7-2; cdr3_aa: CASRYTSGSSYEQYF; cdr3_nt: TGTGCCAGCAGGTATACTAGCGGAAGCTCCTACGAGCAGTACTTC
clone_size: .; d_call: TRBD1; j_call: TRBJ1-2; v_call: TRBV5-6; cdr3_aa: CASSSTGTGNGYTF; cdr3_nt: TGTGCCAGCAGCTCAACCGGGACAGGGAATGGCTACACCTTC
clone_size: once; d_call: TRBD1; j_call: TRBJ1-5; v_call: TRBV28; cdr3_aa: CASSGTGWGQPQHF; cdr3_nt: TGTGCCAGCAGTGGGACAGGGTGGGGGCAGCCCCAGCATTTT